The 20 T cell receptor beta chains below were found in one sample sequenced in a study of blood T cell repertoires in COVID-19 (dated by TCRdb to 2018 to 2021). Library generation was performed with the immunoSEQ multiplex PCR assay. This is the immuneACCESS table as TCRdb keeps it, with only in-frame sequences that have V and J called. A part of the clones is gone; compared with another copy, unresolved V genes explain less than half, and the rest is unexplained. The sample yields over 250,000 clones; 85% were counted once. The top ten clonotypes cover less than 15% of the sample. The sample consisted of peripheral blood. These TCRs come from a human donor in a cohort sampled during active COVID-19.

The chain carries TRBV12-3 or TRBV12-4 and TRBJ1-5, with D hard to call. Deletions cut 8 bases from V and 6 bases from J, with 14 bases between. The CDR3 totals 13 residues. Written as DNA, the CDR3 is TGTGCCAGCGCCTGGGAGGAAGGTCAGCCCCAGCATTTT. Translated: CASAWEEGQPQHF.

The chain is built from TRBV6-5 and TRBJ1-3; no definite D call. Between the trimmed V and J ends, which lost 7 bases and 4 bases, there was a span of 14 bases. Per germline, CDR1 MNHEY and CDR2 SVGAGI. The CDR3 is made up of 14 amino acids. The CDR3, as DNA: TGTGCCAGCATGGGCCTTACTCGGGGAAACACCATATATTTT. It encodes CASMGLTRGNTIYF.

This chain joins TRBV6-2 or TRBV6-3 and TRBJ2-2; D gene uncertain. Germline CDR1 is MNHEY and CDR2 is SVGEGT. Trimming removed 1 base from V and 10 bases from J, with 16 bases in between. The CDR3 length is 15 residues. CDR3 in amino acids: CASSYYGSLTSELFF. In DNA, the CDR3 is TGTGCCAGCAGTTACTATGGTAGCCTAACGTCGGAGCTGTTTTTT.

This rearrangement joins TRBV7-9 to TRBJ2-5, with D possibly TRBD2 on 7 matching bases. Germline loops: CDR1 SEHNR, CDR2 FQNEAQ (reference sequence). The V gene lost 5 bases and the J gene lost 2 bases, with 12 bases spanning the gap. The CDR3 length is 14 residues. CDR3 DNA sequence: TGTGCCAGCAGCCTGGGGGGGGCTCAAGAGACCCAGTACTTC. Its translation is CASSLGGAQETQYF.

This chain links TRBV7-3 with TRBJ2-5; 12 bases match TRBD2. CDR1 SGHTA and CDR2 FQGTGA come from the germline V gene. This CDR3 contains 15 residues. With V trimmed by 5 bases and J by 1 base, 2 bases remained unmatched. The CDR3 reads CASSRTSGIQETQYF. The CDR3 DNA sequence: TGTGCCAGCAGCCGGACTAGCGGGATCCAAGAGACCCAGTACTTC.

The rearrangement joins TRBV27 to TRBJ2-3; 11 bases are shared with TRBD2. Germline-derived CDR1 and CDR2 are MNHEY and SMNVEV (reference sequence). The J segment lost 3 bases and the V segment lost 3 bases, leaving 2 bases of the junction unmatched. CDR3 size: 15 residues. The CDR3 is CASSFLAGGTDTQYF. The CDR3 DNA follows: TGTGCCAGCAGTTTCCTAGCGGGAGGAACAGATACGCAGTATTTT.

The V gene is TRBV11-3, the J gene TRBJ2-1; 12 bases are shared with TRBD2. Germline values: CDR1 SGHNT, CDR2 YENEEA. This CDR3 has 15 residues. V was pared by 5 bases and J by 5 bases, with 4 bases of the junction left unmatched. CDR3 sequence reads: CASSVTSGRDNEQFF. In nucleotides, the CDR3 is TGTGCCAGCAGCGTGACTAGCGGGAGAGACAATGAGCAGTTCTTC.

The chain couples TRBV18 to TRBJ2-3; D unclear. Germline V gene sequence: CDR1 KGHSH, CDR2 LQKENI. The CDR3 sequence is 13 residues long. Trimming stripped 6 bases from V and 4 bases from J, with 11 bases between. The CDR3: CASSATSPDTQYF. CDR3 DNA sequence: TGTGCCAGCTCGGCAACAAGTCCAGATACGCAGTATTTT. The full variable domain, in which reference TRBV18 and TRBJ2-3 provide the parts outside the CDR3, is NAGVMQNPRHLVRRRGQEARLRCSPMKGHSHVYWYRQLPEEGLKFMVYLQKENIIDESGMPKERFSAEFPKEGPSILRIQQVVRGDSAAYFCASSATSPDTQYFGPGTRLTVL.

The chain joins TRBV6-4 to TRBJ2-3, with D possibly TRBD2 on 6 matching bases. V was shortened by 4 bases and J by 5 bases, with 10 bases between the two germline ends. The CDR3 is 13 residues long. CDR1 MRHNA and CDR2 SNTAGT come from the germline V gene. CDR3 residues: CASSAGLKDTQYF. The CDR3 DNA is TGTGCCAGCAGTGCGGGACTCAAAGATACGCAGTATTTT.

The chain employs TRBV19 and TRBJ1-4; TRBD1 might be the D (6 bases). Trimming removed 6 bases from V and 0 bases from J, with 11 bases in between. This CDR3 comprises 15 residues. The V gene's germline CDR1 is LNHDA and CDR2 SQIVND (reference sequence). The DNA for the CDR3 is TGTGCCAGTAGAGCCGGACAGACAACTAATGAAAAACTGTTTTTT. Protein sequence: CASRAGQTTNEKLFF.

For the CDR3, the DNA is TGTGCCAGTAGTAGTCCTTCACTAGCGGCCCGCACCGGGGAGCTGTTTTTT. Translation: CASSSPSLAARTGELFF. The gene calls are TRBV19 and TRBJ2-2; 8 bases are a match to TRBD2. This CDR3 spans 17 amino acids. CDR1 is LNHDA, CDR2 SQIVND, per germline (reference sequence). V shed 4 bases and J 4 bases; nucleotides not matched to a gene: 11.

The rearrangement links TRBV28 to TRBJ1-2; D uncertain. CDR1 is MDHEN, CDR2 SYDVKM, per germline. V lost 5 bases and J 5 bases, leaving 18 bases between the germline ends. This CDR3 contains 15 residues. This CDR3 is CASSPAEWQIYGYTF. The CDR3 DNA reads as TGTGCCAGCAGTCCGGCGGAGTGGCAGATATATGGCTACACCTTC.

V usage is TRBV28 and J usage is TRBJ1-1, with TRBD1 as a possible D gene (5 bases). From germline, CDR1 is MDHEN and CDR2 SYDVKM. V lost 8 bases to trimming and J lost 5 bases, with 6 bases between them. This CDR3 is built from 10 residues. For the CDR3, the DNA is TGTGCCAGCGGGGGGACTGAAGCTTTCTTT. Protein product: CASGGTEAFF. Combining the CDR3 with reference TRBV28 and TRBJ1-1 gives the whole variable domain DVKVTQSSRYLVKRTGEKVFLECVQDMDHENMFWYRQDPGLGLRLIYFSYDVKMKEKGDIPEGYSVSREKKERFSLILESASTNQTSMYLCASGGTEAFFGQGTRLTVV.

The CDR3 is CASSVAGKSWSGNTIYF. CDR3 in DNA: TGTGCCAGCAGCGTTGCAGGCAAATCTTGGTCGGGAAACACCATATATTTT. V gene TRBV9 combines with J gene TRBJ1-3, with no clear D. Germline V gene sequence: CDR1 SGDLS, CDR2 YYNGEE. The CDR3 sequence is 17 residues long. V lost 2 bases and J 4 bases, leaving 19 bases between the germline ends.

This chain joins TRBV6-5 and TRBJ1-2; D is undetermined. Germline CDR1 is MNHEY and CDR2 is SVGAGI. Trimming cost V 6 bases and J 1 base, with 12 bases left between them. The CDR3 sequence is 14 residues long. The CDR3 coding sequence is TGTGCCAGCAGCCCGAACAGTCATAACTATGGCTACACCTTC. It is translated as CASSPNSHNYGYTF.

The CDR3 region has the DNA TGTGCCAGCATCCTTCGCGGCCAGAGCTCCTATAATTCACCCCTCCACTTT. It yields the protein CASILRGQSSYNSPLHF. V usage is TRBV28 and J usage is TRBJ1-6, with D unresolved. Germline-derived CDR1 and CDR2 are MDHEN and SYDVKM. CDR3 length: 17 residues. V was clipped by 7 bases and J by 0 bases, with 16 bases between them.

For this clone: In the same sample, other DNA sequences code for this CDR3. The chain carries TRBV3-1 (or the pseudogene TRBV3-2) and TRBJ2-1; 11 bases line up with TRBD2. The CDR3 runs 15 residues. Germline-derived CDR1 and CDR2 are LGHDT and YNNKEL (reference sequence). V lost 0 bases and J lost 7; bases outside the gene matches: 2. As DNA, the CDR3 is TGTGCCAGCAGCCAAGAGCTAGCGGGAGGAAATGAGCAGTTCTTC. Translating gives CASSQELAGGNEQFF.

This chain links TRBV18 with TRBJ2-7; 8 bases map to TRBD2. CDR1 KGHSH and CDR2 LQKENI come from the germline V gene. The CDR3 contains 14 residues. J gave up 4 bases and V 3 bases, and 5 bases lay outside the gene matches. The DNA for the CDR3 is TGTGCCAGCTCACCTGCTAGCGGGCCTTACGAGCAGTACTTC. It encodes CASSPASGPYEQYF.

The gene calls are TRBV10-3 and TRBJ2-1; 10 positions agree with TRBD2. Germline values: CDR1 ENHRY, CDR2 SYGVKD. V was clipped by 4 bases and J by 9 bases; unmatched bases: 9. This CDR3 contains 15 residues. The CDR3 bases are TGTGCCATCAGTGTGGCTAGCGGGAGTTTGGGTGAGCAGTTCTTC. Translated, it gives CAISVASGSLGEQFF.

Only one count was recorded for this clone. The V and J genes are TRBV7-8 and TRBJ2-6; 11 bases are shared with TRBD1. Trimming took 3 bases from V and 0 from J; bases not matched to a gene: 4. The CDR3 is 18 amino acids. Germline lookup yields CDR1 SGHVS and CDR2 FQNEAQ. CDR3 region: CASSFRTGGYSGANVLTF. CDR3 DNA sequence: TGTGCCAGCAGCTTCCGGACAGGGGGCTACTCTGGGGCCAACGTCCTGACTTTC. The complete variable domain, with remaining parts taken from reference TRBV7-8 and TRBJ2-6, reads GAGVSQSPRYKVAKRGQDVALRCDPISGHVSLFWYQQALGQGPEFLTYFQNEAQLDKSGLPSDRFFAERPEGSVSTLKIQRTQQEDSAVYLCASSFRTGGYSGANVLTFGAGSRLTVL.